One and the same sample provided the 5 T cell receptor beta chains below, sequenced in a study of blood T cell repertoires in COVID-19. The repertoire was sequenced with immunoSEQ multiplex PCR; TCRdb's copy has only in-frame clones and lacks some. This table holds 290,000 or so clones, around 90% found once. The source material was PBMCs or T cells enriched from blood (not recorded which). The receptors derive from a woman between 25 and 40 years old who had recovered from COVID-19.

The rearrangement uses TRBV5-4 and TRBJ2-1, with 9 bases matching TRBD2. The CDR3 totals 15 residues. CDR1 is SGHNT and CDR2 is YYREEE in the germline V gene (reference sequence). The junction had 5 bases not matched to a gene; V was cut back by 1 base and J by 6 bases. The CDR3 loop is CASSLSGGRANEQFF. CDR3 nucleotides: TGTGCCAGCAGCTTGTCTGGCGGGAGGGCCAATGAGCAGTTCTTC. Full variable domain (remainder filled in from reference TRBV5-4 and TRBJ2-1): ETGVTQSPTHLIKTRGQQVTLRCSSQSGHNTVSWYQQALGQGPQFIFQYYREEENGRGNFPPRFSGLQFPNYSSELNVNALELDDSALYLCASSLSGGRANEQFFGPGTRLTVL.

This clone was found once. CDR3 protein: CASSFGGAETQYF. CDR3 coding DNA: TGTGCCAGCAGTTTTGGCGGGGCTGAGACCCAGTACTTC. This chain links TRBV12-3 or TRBV12-4 with TRBJ2-5; tentatively, D is TRBD2 (6 bases). The CDR3 extends over 13 amino acids. V gave up 3 bases and J gave up 5 bases, with 10 bases separating them.

The chain has TRBV4-2 and TRBJ1-1, with 7 bases aligning to TRBD1. Germline CDR1 LGHNA, CDR2 YNFKEQ. V dropped 1 base and J dropped 5; count of bases not matched to a gene: 7. The CDR3 length is 15 residues. The CDR3 bases are TGTGCCAGCAGCCAAGCCCAGGGGGGTGGGACTGAAGCTTTCTTT. Amino acids: CASSQAQGGGTEAFF.

This clone was seen just once. The chain uses TRBV5-1 and TRBJ2-3; possibly TRBD2 for D (5 bases). From germline, CDR1 is SGHRS and CDR2 YFSETQ. The CDR3 loop spans 16 amino acids. With 1 base removed from V and 1 base from J, the gap between germline ends came to 13 bases. CDR3 sequence: CASSLYSGDGTDTQYF. The CDR3, as DNA: TGCGCCAGCAGCTTGTACAGCGGAGACGGCACAGATACGCAGTATTTT.

The rearrangement links TRBV10-3 to TRBJ2-2, with a possible D match to TRBD1 (6 bases). Trimming took off 2 bases at V and 3 bases at J, with 13 bases between the two ends. The length of the CDR3 is 16 residues. The germline V gene has CDR1 ENHRY and CDR2 SYGVKD. The CDR3 region is CAISEGQRQDTGELFF. The CDR3 DNA sequence: TGTGCCATCAGTGAGGGACAGCGACAGGACACCGGGGAGCTGTTTTTT.